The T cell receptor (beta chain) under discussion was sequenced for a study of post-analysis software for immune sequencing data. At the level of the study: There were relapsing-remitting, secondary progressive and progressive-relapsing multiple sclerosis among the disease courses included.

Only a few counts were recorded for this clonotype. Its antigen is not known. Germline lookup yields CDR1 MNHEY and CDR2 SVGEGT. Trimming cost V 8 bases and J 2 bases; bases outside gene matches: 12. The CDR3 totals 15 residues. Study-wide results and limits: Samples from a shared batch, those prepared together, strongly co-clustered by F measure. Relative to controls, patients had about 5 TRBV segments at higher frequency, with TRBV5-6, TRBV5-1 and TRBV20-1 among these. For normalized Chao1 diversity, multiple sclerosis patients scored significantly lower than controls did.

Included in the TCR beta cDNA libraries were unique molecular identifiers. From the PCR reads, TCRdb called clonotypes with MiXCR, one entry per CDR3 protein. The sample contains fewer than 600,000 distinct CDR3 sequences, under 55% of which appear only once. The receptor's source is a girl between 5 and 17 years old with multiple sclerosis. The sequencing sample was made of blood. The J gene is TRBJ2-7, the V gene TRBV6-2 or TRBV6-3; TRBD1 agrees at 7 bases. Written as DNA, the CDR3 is TGTGCCAGCTCTTCCGACAGGGAACCAACCTACGAGCAGTACTTC. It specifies CASSSDREPTYEQYF.